The 16 T cell receptor beta chains listed next were all sequenced from one sample in a study of early T cells in non-severe SARS-CoV-2 infection. One entry per CDR3 protein, called by TCRdb with MiXCR from the 5' RACE reads. Of approximately 71,000 distinct CDR3 sequences in the sample, more than 10% are singletons; the top ten hold about 1.7%. Sequenced: whole blood. The receptors were gathered from an adult who was a healthcare worker with PCR-confirmed SARS-CoV-2 infection or an uninfected control (not recorded which).

This clonotype was found many times. The chain combines TRBV7-9 with TRBJ1-1, with TRBD1 as a possible D gene (6 bases). This CDR3 has 15 amino acids. V shed 6 bases and J shed 1 base, with 15 bases lying between them. Germline CDR1 is SEHNR and CDR2 is FQNEAQ (reference sequence). The CDR3 reads CASRISRGENTEAFF. The CDR3 DNA reads as TGTGCCAGCAGAATCAGCAGGGGAGAGAACACTGAAGCTTTCTTT.

This clonotype showed up many times. Here the CDR3 DNA reads TGTGCCAGCAGCGCCATCCCGGGACAGGATTTCTATGGCTACACCTTC. It is translated as CASSAIPGQDFYGYTF. The chain joins TRBV7-2 to TRBJ1-2, with 8 bases matching TRBD1. The germline V gene has CDR1 SGHTA and CDR2 FQGNSA. The CDR3 has 16 residues. Trimming removed 5 bases from V and 4 bases from J; junction bases left unmatched: 12.

There are many counts of this clonotype. V usage is TRBV5-1 and J usage is TRBJ1-3; D is possibly TRBD1 (6 bases). From germline, CDR1 is SGHRS and CDR2 YFSETQ. CDR3 length: 14 amino acids. Deletions cut 3 bases from V and 2 bases from J, with 9 bases between. The CDR3 DNA is TGCGCCAGCAGCTCGGGGGGGCCTGGAAACACCATATATTTT. It is translated as CASSSGGPGNTIYF. Complete variable domain (other parts from reference TRBV5-1 and TRBJ1-3): KAGVTQTPRYLIKTRGQQVTLSCSPISGHRSVSWYQQTPGQGLQFLFEYFSETQRNKGNFPGRFSGRQFSNSRSEMNVSTLELGDSALYLCASSSGGPGNTIYFGEGSWLTVV.

CDR3 sequence reads: CASSPDTPNYGYTF. The CDR3 DNA sequence: TGTGCCAGCAGCCCGGACACACCTAACTATGGCTACACCTTC. The J gene is TRBJ1-2, the V gene TRBV12-3 or TRBV12-4, with a possible D match to TRBD1 (5 bases). The V and J ends lost 6 bases and 0 bases respectively, with 11 bases between them. The CDR3 is 14 amino acids.

This clonotype was seen a handful of times. V gene TRBV19 combines with J gene TRBJ2-1; tentative D call: TRBD1 (6 bases). The CDR3 is 14 residues long. Per germline, CDR1 LNHDA and CDR2 SQIVND (reference sequence). V was cut by 8 bases and J by 0 bases, with 11 bases left in between. CDR3 region: CASSTGSSYNEQFF. The CDR3 nucleotides read TGTGCCAGTTCTACAGGGAGCTCCTACAATGAGCAGTTCTTC. The variable domain in full, completed from reference TRBV19 and TRBJ2-1, reads DGGITQSPKYLFRKEGQNVTLSCEQNLNHDAMYWYRQDPGQGLRLIYYSQIVNDFQKGDIAEGYSVSREKKESFPLTVTSAQKNPTAFYLCASSTGSSYNEQFFGPGTRLTVL.

This clonotype was counted only a few times. Here the CDR3 DNA reads TGTGCCAGCAGCCGGACGGAGCTTGACTATGGCTACACCTTC. It specifies CASSRTELDYGYTF. The chain employs TRBV7-2 and TRBJ1-2; D not resolved. The V gene lost 5 bases and the J gene lost 3 bases, with 13 bases spanning the gap. CDR1 SGHTA and CDR2 FQGNSA come from the germline V gene. This CDR3 region has 14 residues.

In this sample, this clonotype turned up a few times. This chain joins TRBV6-5 and TRBJ1-1, with unresolved D. Germline assignment: CDR1 MNHEY and CDR2 SVGAGI. Between the trimmed V and J ends, which lost 2 bases and 0 bases, there was a span of 7 bases. The CDR3 has 14 residues. The CDR3 loop is CASSYQAVNTEAFF. The CDR3 coding sequence is TGTGCCAGCAGTTACCAAGCAGTGAACACTGAAGCTTTCTTT.

This clonotype appeared a few times. The CDR3 is CASSLAPLRDNTEAFF. Written as DNA, the CDR3 is TGTGCCAGCAGTTTGGCCCCCCTCAGGGACAACACTGAAGCTTTCTTT. The chain links TRBV12-3 or TRBV12-4 to TRBJ1-1; maybe TRBD1 (5 bases). V was trimmed by 3 bases and J by 2 bases, leaving 16 bases between them. The CDR3 is 16 amino acids.

This clonotype showed up just a few times. The V gene is TRBV2, the J gene TRBJ1-6; D possibly corresponds to TRBD1 (6 bases). Trimming took off 3 bases at V and 10 bases at J, with 19 bases between the two ends. The CDR3 length is 16 residues. Germline V CDR1 and CDR2: SNHLY, FYNNEI. This chain's CDR3 is CASSDWGPTQGSPLHF. CDR3 nucleotide sequence: TGTGCCAGCAGTGACTGGGGGCCCACGCAGGGATCACCCCTCCACTTT.

The CDR3 is CAWSVRTTSGEQYF. DNA for the CDR3: TGTGCCTGGAGTGTACGGACGACTAGCGGCGAGCAGTACTTC. The chain has TRBV30 and TRBJ2-7; 9 bases map to TRBD2. Trimming at V came to 0 bases and at J to 6 bases, leaving 6 bases not matched to a gene. Looked up from germline, CDR1 is GTSNPN and CDR2 is SVGIG (reference sequence). This CDR3 is built from 14 residues.

This clonotype showed up just a few times. The chain joins TRBV29-1 to TRBJ1-1, with 7 bases fitting TRBD1. V was pared by 6 bases and J by 2 bases, with 6 bases of the junction left unmatched. The CDR3 sequence is 13 residues long. CDR1 and CDR2 from the germline V gene are SQVTM and ANQGSEA. CDR3 in amino acids: CSVSTGRNTEAFF. The CDR3 nucleotides are TGCAGCGTCTCGACAGGGCGAAACACTGAAGCTTTCTTT.

This clonotype was detected ten times or more. V and J are TRBV12-5 and TRBJ1-2; D gene unclear. This CDR3 comprises 14 residues. Germline loops: CDR1 LGHNT, CDR2 FRNRAP. V lost 0 bases, J lost 4 bases, and 9 bases lay in between. CDR3 in DNA: TGTGCTAGTGGTTTGGTACGGGCGGCCTATGGCTACACCTTC. It specifies CASGLVRAAYGYTF.

This clonotype has a handful of counts. This chain connects TRBV11-2 to TRBJ1-2; D gene ambiguous. This CDR3 comprises 15 residues. Per germline, CDR1 SGHAT and CDR2 FQNNGV. The V end was cut by 6 bases, the J end by 4 bases, with 18 bases between. This chain's CDR3 is CASSPNPWGIYGYTF. The CDR3 nucleotides are TGTGCCAGCAGTCCCAACCCCTGGGGTATCTATGGCTACACCTTC.

V is TRBV9 and J is TRBJ2-7; D not certain. This CDR3 has 13 amino acids. The germline CDR1 and CDR2 sequences are SGDLS and YYNGEE. Trimming left V 3 bases short and J 5 bases short, with 12 bases between. CDR3: CASSATNRDEQYF. CDR3 sequence (DNA): TGTGCCAGCAGCGCCACAAACAGAGACGAGCAGTACTTC. Filled out from reference TRBV9 and TRBJ2-7, the complete variable domain reads DSGVTQTPKHLITATGQRVTLRCSPRSGDLSVYWYQQSLDQGLQFLIQYYNGEERAKGNILERFSAQQFPDLHSELNLSSLELGDSALYFCASSATNRDEQYFGPGTRLTVT.

This clonotype was recorded many times. The rearrangement uses TRBV3-1 and TRBJ1-1; no clear D. Looked up from germline, CDR1 is LGHDT and CDR2 is YNNKEL (reference sequence). This CDR3 comprises 11 residues. Trimming stripped 0 bases from V and 11 bases from J, with 7 bases between. Here the CDR3 reads CASSQEYSAFF. The CDR3 DNA reads as TGTGCCAGCAGCCAAGAATATAGTGCTTTCTTT.

This clonotype was counted ten times or more. The V gene is TRBV7-2, the J gene TRBJ2-4; tentatively, D is TRBD2 (5 bases). The CDR3 sequence is 19 residues long. Trimming took 5 bases from V and 0 from J, leaving 23 bases between them. CDR1 and CDR2 from the germline V gene are SGHTA and FQGNSA. The CDR3 loop reads CASSPRHAREGQAKNIQYF. CDR3 in DNA: TGTGCCAGCAGCCCCCGGCACGCGAGGGAAGGGCAAGCCAAAAACATTCAGTACTTC. The whole variable domain, filled in from reference TRBV7-2 and TRBJ2-4, reads GAGVSQSPSNKVTEKGKDVELRCDPISGHTALYWYRQSLGQGLEFLIYFQGNSAPDKSGLPSDRFSAERTGGSVSTLTIQRTQQEDSAVYLCASSPRHAREGQAKNIQYFGAGTRLSVL.